This T cell receptor (beta chain) emerged from a study of post-analysis software for immune sequencing data (dated by TCRdb to the mid-2010s). At the level of the whole study: Disease courses on record covered relapsing-remitting, secondary progressive and progressive-relapsing multiple sclerosis, though some patients had no subtype annotation. The patient repertoires were set against under 12 previously published healthy control repertoires from donors whose ages ranged from about 6 to 27 years. A subset of samples was prepared in parallel using single-end sample barcoding, then pooled and co-amplified after Illumina adapter ligation. Overall results and qualifications from the work: Patients showed significantly higher frequencies than controls for a handful of TRBV segments, among them TRBV5-6, TRBV5-1 and TRBV20-1. Strong co-clustering of samples prepared in the same batch was shown by direct clustering with F measure, prompting a batch-effect correction. Significantly lower normalized Chao1 diversity was found in multiple sclerosis patients than in controls, suggesting substantial peripheral T-cell clonal expansion. The control group was slightly older than the multiple sclerosis patient group.

To demonstrate the VDJtools post-analysis software, TCR beta repertoires were profiled from the peripheral blood of about 13 young patients with multiple sclerosis. The multiple sclerosis patients were children and adolescents ranging in age from roughly 6 to 15 years. Library creation used PCR. TCRdb names Illumina HiSeq 2500 as the instrument used. To reduce PCR and sequencing biases, unique molecular identifiers were built into the TCR beta cDNA libraries. Approximately 500,000 cDNA molecules were obtained per 1 to 10 million input T cells, so each molecule approximated one T cell. The patient libraries were prepared and sequenced with the same protocol used for the earlier healthy control dataset. Samples belonging to the same batch were prepared together, multiplexed and sequenced on a shared HiSeq lane. Per the original workflow: MIGEC handled the raw barcoded reads, throwing out single-read molecular identifier groups before consensus assembly and CDR3 extraction. VDJtools was used for post-analysis of the clonotype tables, and diversity was normalized by down-sampling every dataset to the size of the smallest sample. To correct batch-related cross-sample contamination, repertoire overlap clustering matched CDR3 amino acid sequences but not nucleotide sequences. The raw public reads went through TCRdb reprocessing: fastp at Q25, MiXCR clone calling, in-frame beta chains kept. Each CDR3 protein appears once, grouped with its most common genes and DNA. TCRdb's processing, not the authors', yielded these V and J calls. This sample is represented by about 770,000 distinct CDR3 sequences; around 42% of them were singletons. The ten largest clones capture 4.9% of the sample.

The CDR3 holds 16 amino acids from the cysteine to the phenylalanine. Of the read, only the CDR3 DNA is kept; its 48 bases are in frame from base 1. Ends trimmed: V by 3 bases, J by 3 bases; bases unmatched to a gene: 5. Based on the germline V gene (reference sequence), the CDR1 and CDR2 sequences are SEHNR and FQNEAQ. As concerns this clonotype: The specificity of this receptor is unknown. Base qualities are not at hand, and no much larger clone is one base apart.

The material sequenced was blood. This clonotype originated in a girl aged 10 to 17 with multiple sclerosis. The chain is encoded by TRBV7-9 joined to TRBJ2-3; 11 central nucleotides agree with TRBD2. The CDR3 protein: CASSFGTSGRTDTQYF. In nucleotide form, the sequence is TGTGCCAGCAGCTTCGGGACTAGCGGTCGTACAGATACGCAGTATTTT. Reference TRBV7-9 and TRBJ2-3 proteins supply the regions before and after the CDR3; the full variable domain is: DTGVSQNPRHKITKRGQNVTFRCDPISEHNRLYWYRQTLGQGPEFLTYFQNEAQLEKSRLLSDRFSAERPKGSFSTLEIQRTEQGDSAMYLCASSFGTSGRTDTQYFGPGTRLTVL.